A single sample gave rise to the 30 T cell receptor beta chains below, sequenced in a study of shared clonotypes between healthy human individuals. Sequencing used immunoSEQ multiplex PCR; TCRdb keeps in-frame clones, though not all of them. The data contain under 1,100,000 clones, approximately 72% of them singletons. Sequencing input: memory CD4+ T cells sorted from blood. Subset defined: CD45RA-negative fraction. These receptors all come from a man aged 18 to 35 in good health.

The genes are TRBV4-1 and TRBJ2-1; D is unresolved. This CDR3 comprises 11 residues. Germline CDR1 is MGHRA and CDR2 is YSYEKL. V shed 1 base and J shed 11 bases, with 6 bases lying between them. The CDR3 here is CASSQGGKQFF. The CDR3 DNA reads as TGCGCCAGCAGCCAAGGTGGGAAGCAGTTCTTC.

V usage is TRBV7-6 and J usage is TRBJ1-1; D is uncertain. V was cut by 0 bases and J by 7 bases, with 9 bases left in between. The CDR3 is made up of 13 amino acids. CDR1 and CDR2 from the germline V gene are SGHVS and FNYEAQ. In DNA, the CDR3 is TGTGCCAGCAGCTTAGCGCAGAAGGGTGAAGCTTTCTTT. Translating it yields CASSLAQKGEAFF. The full variable domain, its missing parts supplied by reference TRBV7-6 and TRBJ1-1, is GAGVSQSPRYKVTKRGQDVALRCDPISGHVSLYWYRQALGQGPEFLTYFNYEAQQDKSGLPNDRFSAERPEGSISTLTIQRTEQRDSAMYRCASSLAQKGEAFFGQGTRLTVV.

This clone was detected ten times or more. The J gene is TRBJ1-5, the V gene TRBV5-1; TRBD1 matches 9 bases. In germline, CDR1 is SGHRS, CDR2 YFSETQ. The junction had 6 bases not matched to a gene; V was cut back by 4 bases and J by 7 bases. There are 14 residues in the CDR3. The CDR3 DNA reads TGCGCCAGCAGCGAGGGGACAGGGAACCAGCCCCAGCATTTT. Its translation is CASSEGTGNQPQHF.

This sequence joins TRBV7-3 and TRBJ2-7, with D perhaps TRBD2 (6 bases). Germline V gene data show CDR1 as SGHTA and CDR2 as FQGTGA. V lost 0 bases and J 5 bases, leaving 11 bases between the germline ends. The CDR3 is 14 residues long. The CDR3 here is CASSLTGGRDEQYF. The DNA of the CDR3 is TGTGCCAGCAGCTTAACGGGGGGAAGGGACGAGCAGTACTTC. Supplemented by reference TRBV7-3 and TRBJ2-7, the full variable domain reads GAGVSQTPSNKVTEKGKYVELRCDPISGHTALYWYRQSLGQGPEFLIYFQGTGAADDSGLPNDRFFAVRPEGSVSTLKIQRTERGDSAVYLCASSLTGGRDEQYFGPGTRLTVT.

The chain uses TRBV27 and TRBJ2-2; D unresolved. Trimming left V 2 bases short and J 7 bases short, with 8 bases between. Looked up from germline, CDR1 is MNHEY and CDR2 is SMNVEV (reference sequence). The CDR3 is made up of 13 amino acids. In DNA form, the CDR3 reads TGTGCCAGCAGTTTACGGGCCGGCGGGGAGCTGTTTTTT. Translated: CASSLRAGGELFF.

This chain links TRBV27 with TRBJ1-2; 8 nucleotides agree with TRBD1. Germline V gives CDR1 MNHEY, CDR2 SMNVEV (reference sequence). V was pared by 5 bases and J by 2 bases, with 7 bases of the junction left unmatched. This CDR3 is built from 15 residues. In nucleotides, the CDR3 is TGTGCCAGCAGTCCCCGGGACAGGCCAAACTATGGCTACACCTTC. Translation: CASSPRDRPNYGYTF.

This clone was seen only once. The J gene is TRBJ2-7, the V gene TRBV6-6; the D is unclear. This CDR3 region has 14 residues. Per the germline V gene, CDR1 is MNHNY and CDR2 is SVGAGI (reference sequence). The ends were cut back, 4 bases at V and 1 base at J, with 11 bases in the middle. The DNA for the CDR3 is TGTGCCAGCAGTTTAGAGGCAGCTTCCTACGAGCAGTACTTC. This translates into CASSLEAASYEQYF.

This clone was seen more than once but under ten times. The chain recombines TRBV7-6 with TRBJ1-4; D possibly corresponds to TRBD1 (5 bases). V lost 5 bases to trimming and J lost 5 bases, with 12 bases between them. The CDR3 consists of 14 residues. Looked up from germline, CDR1 is SGHVS and CDR2 is FNYEAQ. As DNA, the CDR3 is TGTGCCAGCAGCCACCGGGACGGGAATGAAAAACTGTTTTTT. This codes for CASSHRDGNEKLFF.

This clone was recorded once. This chain connects TRBV5-6 to TRBJ2-1, with 7 bases matching TRBD1. Germline V gene data show CDR1 as SGHDT and CDR2 as YYEEEE. The V gene end was trimmed by 3 bases and the J gene end by 0 bases; junction bases not matched to a gene: 9. The CDR3 has 17 residues. The CDR3: CASSWGSGTVSYNEQFF. The CDR3 coding sequence is TGTGCCAGCAGCTGGGGATCAGGGACAGTCTCCTACAATGAGCAGTTCTTC.

This chain joins TRBV6-5 and TRBJ2-7; either TRBD1 or TRBD2 may fit D (6 bases each). Trimming left V 2 bases short and J 5 bases short, with 13 bases between. The CDR3 has 14 amino acids. The germline gives CDR1 MNHEY, CDR2 SVGAGI. DNA for the CDR3: TGTGCCAGCAGTTACCGGGGGACAAGTGACGAGCAGTACTTC. Amino acids: CASSYRGTSDEQYF.

V is TRBV9 and J is TRBJ2-5, with D perhaps TRBD1 or TRBD2 (5 bases each). CDR3 length: 15 amino acids. The ends were cut back, 0 bases at V and 4 bases at J, with 13 bases in the middle. Germline CDR1 and CDR2: SGDLS and YYNGEE. In DNA form, the CDR3 reads TGTGCCAGCAGCGTAGCTGGCTCTGGGGGAGAGACCCAGTACTTC. Protein: CASSVAGSGGETQYF.

The count of this clone is one. This chain connects TRBV7-9 to TRBJ1-4; D gene ambiguous. The CDR3 extends over 14 amino acids. Germline V gene lookup returns CDR1 SEHNR and CDR2 FQNEAQ (reference sequence). V lost 5 bases and J 5 bases, leaving 12 bases between the germline ends. CDR3 protein: CASSIGLSNEKLFF. The CDR3 nucleotides read TGTGCCAGCAGCATAGGACTGAGCAATGAAAAACTGTTTTTT.

The J gene is TRBJ2-7, the V gene TRBV5-1; TRBD2 aligns across 8 bases. V lost 0 bases and J lost 7; bases outside the gene matches: 12. Germline V gene data show CDR1 as SGHRS and CDR2 as YFSETQ. The CDR3 covers 16 residues. The CDR3 loop is CASSLGPYAGGGEQYF. The CDR3 DNA follows: TGCGCCAGCAGCTTGGGGCCATACGCGGGAGGAGGTGAGCAGTACTTC.

The gene calls are TRBV7-2 and TRBJ1-1, with D hard to call. The CDR3 is made up of 14 amino acids. The ends were cut back, 5 bases at V and 1 base at J, with 11 bases in the middle. Germline CDR1 reads SGHTA; CDR2 reads FQGNSA. CDR3 bases: TGTGCCAGCAGCAAAGCGGGAAAGAACACTGAAGCTTTCTTT. Amino acids: CASSKAGKNTEAFF.

The chain uses TRBV5-1 and TRBJ1-2, with TRBD1 identical over 7 bases. The CDR3 runs to 15 residues. The V gene's germline CDR1 is SGHRS and CDR2 YFSETQ. V shed 3 bases, J shed 3 bases, and the junction held 8 bases outside the gene matches. CDR3 DNA sequence: TGCGCCAGCAGCTCCGGGACCGGGACAGACTATGGCTACACCTTC. Its protein is CASSSGTGTDYGYTF.

Concerning this clone itself: A much larger clone differs by one base, so this may be a read error. The same CDR3 can be traced to other DNA sequences in this sample. The genes are TRBV25-1 and TRBJ1-5, with 8 bases fitting TRBD1. CDR1 is MGHDK, CDR2 SYGVNS, per germline. The CDR3 consists of 13 residues. V gave up 4 bases and J gave up 4 bases; unmatched junction bases: 0. CDR3 sequence reads: CASSGQGNQPQHF. DNA of the CDR3: TGTGCCAGCAGTGGACAGGGGAATCAGCCCCAGCATTTT.

The chain links TRBV7-2 to TRBJ1-6, with TRBD1 identical over 8 bases. Germline V CDR1 and CDR2: SGHTA, FQGNSA. J was trimmed by 9 bases and V by 5 bases; bases with no gene match: 9. The CDR3 consists of 15 residues. CDR3 sequence (DNA): TGTGCCAGCAGCCGACAGGGGCGCTGGGGTTCACCCCTCCACTTT. Translated, it gives CASSRQGRWGSPLHF.

The chain uses TRBV29-1 and TRBJ1-2, with 9 bases matching TRBD1. Germline V gives CDR1 SQVTM, CDR2 ANQGSEA. The CDR3 totals 14 residues. With 4 bases clipped from V and 4 bases from J, the junction kept 7 bases outside the gene matches. CDR3 in DNA: TGCAGCGTTGTGACAGGGGGTTTAGGCTATGGCTACACCTTC. Its translation: CSVVTGGLGYGYTF.

This clone was seen only once. The genes are TRBV28 and TRBJ1-5, with 9 bases that match TRBD1. From germline, CDR1 is MDHEN and CDR2 SYDVKM. The CDR3 is 17 amino acids. J was trimmed by 0 bases and V by 6 bases; bases with no gene match: 9. Here the CDR3 reads CASRRGTGSYSNQPQHF. CDR3 coding DNA: TGTGCCAGCAGGCGTGGGACAGGGTCATATAGCAATCAGCCCCAGCATTTT. Complete variable domain (other parts from reference TRBV28 and TRBJ1-5): DVKVTQSSRYLVKRTGEKVFLECVQDMDHENMFWYRQDPGLGLRLIYFSYDVKMKEKGDIPEGYSVSREKKERFSLILESASTNQTSMYLCASRRGTGSYSNQPQHFGDGTRLSIL.

V gene TRBV6-5 combines with J gene TRBJ1-2, with D possibly being TRBD1 (5 bases). The CDR3 loop spans 14 amino acids. V was shortened by 6 bases and J by 2 bases, with 13 bases between the two germline ends. Germline-derived CDR1 and CDR2 are MNHEY and SVGAGI. The CDR3 DNA follows: TGTGCCAGCAGAATGGACACGACCAACTATGGCTACACCTTC. Protein product: CASRMDTTNYGYTF.

The chain recombines TRBV6-1 with TRBJ2-7; 10 bases agree with TRBD1. This CDR3 has 15 amino acids. CDR1 and CDR2 from the germline V gene are MNHNS and SASEGT. J gave up 3 bases and V 5 bases, and 7 bases lay outside the gene matches. The DNA for the CDR3 is TGTGCCAGCAGTAATCCGGGACAGGGGTACTACGAGCAGTACTTC. It specifies CASSNPGQGYYEQYF.

The count of this clone is one. The CDR3 sequence is CAWSDGSWNEQFF. The CDR3 DNA is TGTGCCTGGAGCGACGGGAGCTGGAATGAGCAGTTCTTC. V is TRBV30 and J is TRBJ2-1, with D possibly matching TRBD2 (6 bases). The CDR3 loop spans 13 amino acids. With 3 bases removed from V and 7 bases from J, the gap between germline ends came to 13 bases. The germline V gene encodes CDR1 GTSNPN and CDR2 SVGIG (reference sequence).

V is TRBV6-6 and J is TRBJ2-7; TRBD2 matches at 10 bases. In germline, CDR1 is MNHNY, CDR2 SVGAGI (reference sequence). The J segment lost 4 bases and the V segment lost 3 bases, leaving 3 bases of the junction unmatched. The CDR3 loop spans 14 amino acids. In DNA form, the CDR3 reads TGTGCCAGCAGTTATGGACTAGCGGAATACGAGCAGTACTTC. As protein: CASSYGLAEYEQYF.

V is TRBV5-1 and J is TRBJ2-1, with D perhaps given as TRBD1 or TRBD2 (5 bases each). Germline loops: CDR1 SGHRS, CDR2 YFSETQ. V lost 4 bases to trimming and J lost 7 bases, with 15 bases between them. This CDR3 has 14 amino acids. For the CDR3, the DNA is TGCGCCAGCAGCCCCAGGGTCTCGGGGAATGAGCAGTTCTTC. The encoded protein is CASSPRVSGNEQFF.

This clone was observed a handful of times. The genes are TRBV5-5 and TRBJ1-5, with D unclear. The CDR3 has 14 amino acids. Per the germline V gene, CDR1 is SGHKS and CDR2 is YYEKEE (reference sequence). The germline V and J ends were trimmed by 5 bases and 0 bases, with 9 bases remaining between them. CDR3 nucleotide sequence: TGTGCCAGCAGGCAAGGACTTAGCAATCAGCCCCAGCATTTT. Translation: CASRQGLSNQPQHF. Full variable domain (rest looked up from reference TRBV5-5 and TRBJ1-5): DAGVTQSPTHLIKTRGQQVTLRCSPISGHKSVSWYQQVLGQGPQFIFQYYEKEERGRGNFPDRFSARQFPNYSSELNVNALLLGDSALYLCASRQGLSNQPQHFGDGTRLSIL.

V and J are TRBV29-1 and TRBJ2-2; 9 bases map to TRBD2. The CDR3 runs 17 residues. Losses at the gene ends were 7 bases for V and 1 base for J; bases not matched to a gene: 13. Germline lookup yields CDR1 SQVTM and CDR2 ANQGSEA. The DNA for the CDR3 is TGCAGCGCCCGGAAGCTAGCGGGGTCTCTGAACACCGGGGAGCTGTTTTTT. As protein: CSARKLAGSLNTGELFF.

Remarks on this clone: With a much larger clone just one base away, this may be a read error. Other nucleotide sequences in the sample specify the same CDR3. CDR3 loop: CASSPGRETQYF. CDR3 DNA: TGTGCCAGCTCACCGGGGAGAGAGACCCAGTACTTC. The gene calls are TRBV18 and TRBJ2-5; D possibly corresponds to TRBD2 (5 bases). The CDR3 length is 12 residues. Germline V lookup: CDR1 KGHSH, CDR2 LQKENI. V lost 3 bases and J lost 4, with 6 bases in between. Full variable domain (missing parts from reference TRBV18 and TRBJ2-5): NAGVMQNPRHLVRRRGQEARLRCSPMKGHSHVYWYRQLPEEGLKFMVYLQKENIIDESGMPKERFSAEFPKEGPSILRIQQVVRGDSAAYFCASSPGRETQYFGPGTRLLVL.

This rearrangement joins TRBV5-5 to TRBJ2-4; D may match TRBD1 or TRBD2 (5 bases each). CDR3 length equals 13 residues. V shed 4 bases and J shed 8 bases, with 13 bases lying between them. CDR1 is SGHKS and CDR2 is YYEKEE in the germline V gene (reference sequence). CDR3 in amino acids: CASSGTLADIQYF. Written as DNA, the CDR3 is TGTGCCAGCAGCGGGACGCTGGCAGACATTCAGTACTTC.

This clone was seen a handful of times. Other nucleotide sequences from this sample produce the same CDR3. The chain combines TRBV30 with TRBJ1-1; TRBD1 agrees at 9 bases. Looked up from germline, CDR1 is GTSNPN and CDR2 is SVGIG (reference sequence). The CDR3 is 13 amino acids. The trim removed 0 bases at V and 6 bases at J, leaving 2 bases unmatched. The CDR3 region is CAWSVRTGAEAFF. CDR3 DNA sequence: TGTGCCTGGAGTGTACGGACAGGGGCTGAAGCTTTCTTT.

The sample holds a few counts of this clone. The rearrangement uses TRBV6-5 and TRBJ1-6; no definite D call. Germline V CDR1 and CDR2: MNHEY, SVGAGI. This CDR3 is built from 12 residues. The ends were cut back, 6 bases at V and 8 bases at J, with 8 bases in the middle. The CDR3 coding sequence is TGTGCCAGCAGCCGAGCGGATTCACCCCTCCACTTT. It codes for CASSRADSPLHF.